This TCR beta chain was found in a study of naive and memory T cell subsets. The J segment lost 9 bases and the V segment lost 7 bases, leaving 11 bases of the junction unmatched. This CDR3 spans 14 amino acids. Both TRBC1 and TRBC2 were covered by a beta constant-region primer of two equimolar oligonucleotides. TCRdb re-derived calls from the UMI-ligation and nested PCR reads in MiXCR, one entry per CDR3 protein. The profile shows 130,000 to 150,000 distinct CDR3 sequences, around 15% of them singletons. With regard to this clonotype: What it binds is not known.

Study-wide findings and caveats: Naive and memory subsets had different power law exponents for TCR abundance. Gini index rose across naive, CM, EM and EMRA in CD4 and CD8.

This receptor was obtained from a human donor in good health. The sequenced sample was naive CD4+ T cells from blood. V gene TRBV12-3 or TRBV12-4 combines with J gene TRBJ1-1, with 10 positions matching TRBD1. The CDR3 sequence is CASTTYDRGQKAFF. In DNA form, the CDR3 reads TGTGCCAGCACCACATACGACAGGGGGCAGAAAGCTTTCTTT.